This T cell receptor beta chain was identified during a study of T cells after somatic rescue of genetic block. Libraries were prepared by immunoSEQ multiplex PCR; TCRdb keeps only in-frame clonotypes and omits some of them. The sample has roughly 65,000 clones, roughly 92% seen once. The sample was peripheral blood mononuclear cells (PBMCs). This clonotype was sampled from a man between 40 and 49 years old.

CDR3 in amino acids: CASTPGQANYGYTF. In nucleotides, the CDR3 is TGTGCCAGCACGCCGGGACAGGCTAACTATGGCTACACCTTC. This chain uses TRBV6-4 with TRBJ1-2; 8 bases are shared with TRBD1. CDR3 length: 14 amino acids. Losses at the gene ends were 7 bases for V and 0 bases for J; bases not matched to a gene: 4. Germline CDR1 reads MRHNA; CDR2 reads SNTAGT.